This entry lists 6 T cell receptor beta chains sequenced from one sample in a study of shared clonotypes between healthy human individuals. Data came from immunoSEQ multiplex PCR; TCRdb stores just in-frame clones and leaves some out. The data show around 1 million clones, 60% to 85% seen once. Sequencing was carried out using memory CD4+ T cells sorted from blood. Subset: CD45RA-negative fraction. The receptors derive from a man aged 18 to 30 in good health.

V usage is TRBV2 and J usage is TRBJ1-3; 9 nucleotides align to TRBD1. The V segment lost 6 bases and the J segment 2 bases; nucleotides outside the gene matches: 11. Per germline, CDR1 SNHLY and CDR2 FYNNEI. This CDR3 is built from 17 residues. CDR3 sequence (DNA): TGTGCCAGCAGACCTCCGGGACAGGGTATCCCTGGAAACACCATATATTTT. Translated: CASRPPGQGIPGNTIYF.

The chain recombines TRBV6-6 with TRBJ2-7; weak D call: TRBD2 (6 bases). Germline V gene lookup returns CDR1 MNHNY and CDR2 SVGAGI (reference sequence). The CDR3 sequence is 15 residues long. V was clipped by 5 bases and J by 3 bases, with 17 bases between them. This chain's CDR3 is CASSGGGTPLYEQYF. The DNA of the CDR3 is TGTGCCAGCAGTGGAGGCGGGACGCCCCTCTACGAGCAGTACTTC.

On this clone itself: The same CDR3 also results from other DNA sequences found in this sample. The rearrangement links TRBV7-8 to TRBJ2-1; D not certain. There are 12 residues in the CDR3. Trimming removed 5 bases at V and 7 bases at J, with 9 bases between. Germline-derived CDR1 and CDR2 are SGHVS and FQNEAQ. This CDR3 reads CASSPAMNEQFF. The CDR3 nucleotides read TGTGCCAGCAGCCCGGCCATGAATGAGCAGTTCTTC.

This clone appeared a single time. The CDR3 DNA reads as TGTGCCTGGAGTGTATCCCAAAACTATGGCTACACCTTC. It yields the protein CAWSVSQNYGYTF. V usage is TRBV30 and J usage is TRBJ1-2; D is unresolved. V shed 0 bases and J shed 2 bases, with 7 bases lying between them. The CDR3 spans 13 residues. Germline CDR1 is GTSNPN and CDR2 is SVGIG (reference sequence).

The chain uses TRBV18 and TRBJ1-1, with TRBD1 matching 8 bases. V lost 2 bases and J lost 7; bases outside the gene matches: 12. The germline V gene encodes CDR1 KGHSH and CDR2 LQKENI. The CDR3 consists of 16 residues. DNA of the CDR3: TGTGCCAGCTCACCATCCGTGGCAGGGGGCGCAGGTGAAGCTTTCTTT. It translates to CASSPSVAGGAGEAFF.

The chain joins TRBV10-3 to TRBJ2-1, with D possibly being TRBD2 (6 bases). Between the trimmed V and J ends, which lost 9 bases and 5 bases, there was a span of 14 bases. The CDR3 sequence is 13 residues long. Germline CDR1 is ENHRY and CDR2 is SYGVKD. The CDR3 DNA reads as TGTGCCATAAAGCCCACGGGGGACAATGAGCAGTTCTTC. Its protein is CAIKPTGDNEQFF.